This passage covers 5 T cell receptor beta chains from one sample sequenced in a study of CD8 T cells in Susac syndrome. Random hexamers were used to reverse transcribe the RNA input (roughly 0.5 to 1 ug). TCRdb reanalysed the immunoSEQ multiplex PCR reads using MiXCR and keeps one entry per CDR3 protein. The sample holds under 250,000 distinct CDR3 sequences, approximately 94% seen once. The sequenced sample was CD4+ T cells from PBMCs. These TCRs come from a human donor with Susac syndrome.

The sample holds a few counts of this clonotype. The chain joins TRBV7-9 to TRBJ2-5, with D hard to call. Trimming removed 4 bases from V and 4 bases from J, with 10 bases in between. This CDR3 has 13 residues. Germline CDR1 is SEHNR and CDR2 is FQNEAQ (reference sequence). The CDR3 sequence is CASSSLGGETQYF. CDR3 nucleotide sequence: TGTGCCAGCAGCTCGTTGGGTGGAGAGACCCAGTACTTC.

V usage is TRBV4-3 and J usage is TRBJ2-1; perhaps TRBD2 as D (5 bases). With 1 base removed from V and 8 bases from J, the gap between germline ends came to 12 bases. Germline assignment: CDR1 LGHNA and CDR2 YSLEER. The CDR3 is made up of 14 amino acids. CDR3 bases: TGCGCCAGCAGCCAAGTAGGCGGGTCCCATGAGCAGTTCTTC. It specifies CASSQVGGSHEQFF.

The chain employs TRBV7-6 and TRBJ2-7; D is possibly TRBD1 (6 bases). Germline CDR1 is SGHVS and CDR2 is FNYEAQ. The germline V and J ends were trimmed by 3 bases and 5 bases, with 8 bases remaining between them. The CDR3 runs 12 residues. Here the CDR3 DNA reads TGTGCCAGCAGCTTCACAGGGAACGAGCAGTACTTC. Its protein is CASSFTGNEQYF.

The chain links TRBV4-2 to TRBJ1-1, with unresolved D. Trimming removed 1 base at V and 4 bases at J, with 10 bases between. This CDR3 has 14 amino acids. Germline V gives CDR1 LGHNA, CDR2 YNFKEQ. CDR3 sequence (DNA): TGTGCCAGCAGCCAAGGTGAGGGAGGCACTGAAGCTTTCTTT. Amino acids: CASSQGEGGTEAFF.

The V and J genes are TRBV5-1 and TRBJ2-2; D unresolved. The CDR3 is 15 residues long. The germline V gene has CDR1 SGHRS and CDR2 YFSETQ. Trimming pared 0 bases from V and 4 bases from J, leaving 10 bases between. CDR3 in amino acids: CASSLVQSSTGELFF. CDR3 sequence (DNA): TGCGCCAGCAGCTTGGTACAGTCTAGCACCGGGGAGCTGTTTTTT.